These 4 T cell receptor beta chains came from one sample sequenced in a study of OX40 agonist ivuxolimab in advanced cancers. The table came from immunoSEQ multiplex PCR; TCRdb's copy has only in-frame clones and leaves some out. The table records tens of thousands of clones, 88% of them present only once. The sample consisted of CD4+ or CD8+ T cells sorted from blood, taken in a trial of the OX40 agonist ivuxolimab. The receptors shown here come from an adult with an advanced solid tumor such as melanoma, head and neck, liver or kidney cancer.

The V and J genes are TRBV5-1 and TRBJ1-1; D unclear. CDR3 length: 11 amino acids. Germline V gives CDR1 SGHRS, CDR2 YFSETQ. V lost 0 bases and J 7 bases, leaving 4 bases between the germline ends. The CDR3 spells CASSLDSEAFF. The CDR3 coding sequence is TGCGCCAGCAGCTTGGACAGTGAAGCTTTCTTT.

This rearrangement joins TRBV5-1 to TRBJ2-1, with D possibly matching TRBD1 (5 bases). This CDR3 region has 14 residues. Germline assignment: CDR1 SGHRS and CDR2 YFSETQ. Trimming pared 1 base from V and 6 bases from J, leaving 11 bases between. CDR3 residues: CASSLPNRRNEQFF. DNA of the CDR3: TGCGCCAGCAGCTTGCCCAACAGGCGCAATGAGCAGTTCTTC.

This chain uses TRBV28 with TRBJ2-1; 7 nucleotides match TRBD2. The germline CDR1 and CDR2 sequences are MDHEN and SYDVKM. The CDR3 length is 19 residues. Germline trimming cut 5 bases from V and 0 bases from J; bases unmatched to any gene: 16. The CDR3 loop is CASSPVASGTSFSYNEQFF. DNA for the CDR3: TGTGCCAGCAGTCCCGTTGCTAGCGGCACAAGCTTCTCCTACAATGAGCAGTTCTTC.

The J gene is TRBJ2-1, the V gene TRBV30; TRBD2 matches at 11 bases. The germline CDR1 and CDR2 sequences are GTSNPN and SVGIG (reference sequence). Trimming at V came to 7 bases and at J to 3 bases, leaving 2 bases not matched to a gene. CDR3 length: 13 amino acids. The CDR3: CALGTSGYNEQFF. The CDR3 nucleotides are TGTGCCTTGGGGACTAGCGGCTACAATGAGCAGTTCTTC.